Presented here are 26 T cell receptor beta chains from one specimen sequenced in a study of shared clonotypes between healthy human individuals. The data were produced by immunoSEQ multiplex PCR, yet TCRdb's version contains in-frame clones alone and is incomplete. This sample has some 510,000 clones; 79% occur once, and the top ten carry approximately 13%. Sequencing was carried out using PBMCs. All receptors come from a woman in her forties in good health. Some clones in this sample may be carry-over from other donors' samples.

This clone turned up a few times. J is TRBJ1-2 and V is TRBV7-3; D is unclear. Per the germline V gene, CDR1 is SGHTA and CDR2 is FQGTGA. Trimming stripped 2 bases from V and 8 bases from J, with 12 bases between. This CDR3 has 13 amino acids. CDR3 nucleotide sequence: TGTGCCAGCAGCTTATCGGCCTCGGGCGGCTACACCTTC. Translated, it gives CASSLSASGGYTF.

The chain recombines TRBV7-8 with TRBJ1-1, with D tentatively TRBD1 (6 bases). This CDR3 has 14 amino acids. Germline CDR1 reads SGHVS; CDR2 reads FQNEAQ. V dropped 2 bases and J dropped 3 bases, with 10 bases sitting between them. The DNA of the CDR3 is TGTGCCAGCAGCTTAATGGGGGCGGACACTGAAGCTTTCTTT. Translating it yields CASSLMGADTEAFF.

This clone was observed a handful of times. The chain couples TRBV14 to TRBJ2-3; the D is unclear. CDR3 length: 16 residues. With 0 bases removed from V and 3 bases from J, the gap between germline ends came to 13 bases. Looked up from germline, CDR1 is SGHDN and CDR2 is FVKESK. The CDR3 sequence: CASSQDRAKHTDTQYF. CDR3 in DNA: TGTGCCAGCAGCCAAGATCGGGCAAAGCATACAGATACGCAGTATTTT.

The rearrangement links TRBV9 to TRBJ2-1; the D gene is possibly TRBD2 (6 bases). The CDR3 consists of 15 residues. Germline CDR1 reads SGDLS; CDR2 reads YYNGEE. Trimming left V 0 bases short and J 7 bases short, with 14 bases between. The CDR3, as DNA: TGTGCCAGCAGCGTAGAGCGGGCCTACGGGAATGAGCAGTTCTTC. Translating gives CASSVERAYGNEQFF.

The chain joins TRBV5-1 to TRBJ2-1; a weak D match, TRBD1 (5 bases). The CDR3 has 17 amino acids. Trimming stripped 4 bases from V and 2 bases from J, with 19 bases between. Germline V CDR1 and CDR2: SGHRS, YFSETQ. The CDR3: CASSISITDKTYNEQFF. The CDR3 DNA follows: TGCGCCAGCAGCATATCCATAACGGACAAAACCTACAATGAGCAGTTCTTC.

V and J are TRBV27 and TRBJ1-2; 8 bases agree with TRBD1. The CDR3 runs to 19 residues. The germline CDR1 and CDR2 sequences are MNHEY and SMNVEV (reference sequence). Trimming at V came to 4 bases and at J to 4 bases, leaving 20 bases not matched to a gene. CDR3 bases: TGTGCCAGCAGTTCCCGCGGGGGGGGCGGGACAGGAGTCCTCTATGGCTACACCTTC. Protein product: CASSSRGGGGTGVLYGYTF.

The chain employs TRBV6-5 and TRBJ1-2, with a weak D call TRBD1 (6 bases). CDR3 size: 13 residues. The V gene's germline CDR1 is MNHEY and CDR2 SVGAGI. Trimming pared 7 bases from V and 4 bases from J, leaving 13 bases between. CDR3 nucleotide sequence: TGTGCCAGCACCAAGGGGGGATTCTATGGCTACACCTTC. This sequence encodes CASTKGGFYGYTF.

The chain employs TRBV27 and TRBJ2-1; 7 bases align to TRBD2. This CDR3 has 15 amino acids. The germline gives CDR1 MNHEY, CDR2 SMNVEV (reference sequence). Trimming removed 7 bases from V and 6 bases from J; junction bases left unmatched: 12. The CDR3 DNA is TGTGCCAGCACCTTGCGGGGAGGGAATACCAATGAGCAGTTCTTC. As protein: CASTLRGGNTNEQFF.

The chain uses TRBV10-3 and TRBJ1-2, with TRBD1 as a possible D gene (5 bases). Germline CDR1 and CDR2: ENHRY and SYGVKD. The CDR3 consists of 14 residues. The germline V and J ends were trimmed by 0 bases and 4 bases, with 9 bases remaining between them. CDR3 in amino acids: CAISESQGIYGYTF. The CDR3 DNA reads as TGTGCCATCAGTGAGTCCCAGGGTATCTATGGCTACACCTTC.

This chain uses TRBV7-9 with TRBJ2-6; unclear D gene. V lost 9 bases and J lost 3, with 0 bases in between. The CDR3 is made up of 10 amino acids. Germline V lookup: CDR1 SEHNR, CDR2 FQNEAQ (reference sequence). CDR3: CASGANVLTF. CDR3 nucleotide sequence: TGTGCCAGTGGGGCCAACGTCCTGACTTTC.

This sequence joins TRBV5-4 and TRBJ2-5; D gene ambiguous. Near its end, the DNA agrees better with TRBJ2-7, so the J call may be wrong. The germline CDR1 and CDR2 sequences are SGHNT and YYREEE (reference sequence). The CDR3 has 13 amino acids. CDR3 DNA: TGTGCCAGCAGCCCTTACCAAACCTACGAGCAGTACTTC. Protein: CASSPYQTYEQYF.

CDR3 amino acids: CASSAFSGRSGGELFF. The CDR3 DNA reads as TGTGCCAGCAGCGCCTTTAGCGGGAGGAGTGGCGGGGAGCTGTTTTTT. This chain links TRBV9 with TRBJ2-2, with TRBD2 identical over 10 bases. Germline CDR1 reads SGDLS; CDR2 reads YYNGEE. This CDR3 has 16 residues. V trimming: 3 bases; J trimming: 7 bases; junction bases outside the gene matches: 9.

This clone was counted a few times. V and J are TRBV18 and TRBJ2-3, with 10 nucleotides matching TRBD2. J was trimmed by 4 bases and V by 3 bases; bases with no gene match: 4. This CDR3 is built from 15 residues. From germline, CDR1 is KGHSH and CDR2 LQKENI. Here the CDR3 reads CASSPSGRTADTQYF. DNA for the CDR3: TGTGCCAGCTCACCTAGCGGGAGGACCGCAGATACGCAGTATTTT.

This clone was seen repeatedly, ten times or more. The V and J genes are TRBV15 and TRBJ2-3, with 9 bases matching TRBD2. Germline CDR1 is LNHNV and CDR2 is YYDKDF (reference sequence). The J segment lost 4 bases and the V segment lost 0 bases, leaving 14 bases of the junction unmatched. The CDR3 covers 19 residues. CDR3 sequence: CATSRDGGGGRASADTQYF. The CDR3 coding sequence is TGTGCCACCAGCAGAGATGGCGGGGGCGGGAGGGCCTCTGCAGATACGCAGTATTTT.

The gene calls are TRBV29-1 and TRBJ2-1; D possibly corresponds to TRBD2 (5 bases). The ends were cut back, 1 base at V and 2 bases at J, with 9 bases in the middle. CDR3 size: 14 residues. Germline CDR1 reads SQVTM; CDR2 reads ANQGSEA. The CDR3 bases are TGCAGCGTTGAAGGCGGGCCGACCTACAATGAGCAGTTCTTC. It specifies CSVEGGPTYNEQFF.

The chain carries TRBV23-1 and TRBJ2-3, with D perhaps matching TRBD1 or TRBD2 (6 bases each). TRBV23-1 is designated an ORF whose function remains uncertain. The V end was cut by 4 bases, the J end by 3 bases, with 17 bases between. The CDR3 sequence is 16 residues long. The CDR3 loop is CASSLSGAIGTDTQYF. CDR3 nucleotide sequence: TGCGCCAGCAGTCTTTCGGGGGCAATCGGAACAGATACGCAGTATTTT.

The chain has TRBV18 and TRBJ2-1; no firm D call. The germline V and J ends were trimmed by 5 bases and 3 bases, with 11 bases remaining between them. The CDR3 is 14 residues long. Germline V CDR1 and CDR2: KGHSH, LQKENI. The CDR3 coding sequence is TGTGCCAGCTCAGAGTTGAGCCACTACAATGAGCAGTTCTTC. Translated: CASSELSHYNEQFF.

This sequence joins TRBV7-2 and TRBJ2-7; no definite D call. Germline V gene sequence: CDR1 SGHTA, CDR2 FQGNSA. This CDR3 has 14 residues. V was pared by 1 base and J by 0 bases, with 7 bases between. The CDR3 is CASSLGWGSYEQYF. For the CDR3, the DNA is TGTGCCAGCAGCTTAGGGTGGGGCTCCTACGAGCAGTACTTC.

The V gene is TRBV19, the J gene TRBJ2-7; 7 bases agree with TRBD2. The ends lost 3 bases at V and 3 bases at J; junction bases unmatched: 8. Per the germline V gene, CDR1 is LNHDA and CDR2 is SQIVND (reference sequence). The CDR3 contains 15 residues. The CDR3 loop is CASSMWSGGGYEQYF. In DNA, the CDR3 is TGTGCCAGTAGTATGTGGTCGGGAGGAGGCTACGAGCAGTACTTC.

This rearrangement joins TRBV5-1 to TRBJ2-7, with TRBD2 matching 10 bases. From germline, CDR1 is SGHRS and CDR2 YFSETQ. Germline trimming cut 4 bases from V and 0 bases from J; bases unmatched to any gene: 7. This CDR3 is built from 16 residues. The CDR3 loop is CASSRVTSGVSYEQYF. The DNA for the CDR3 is TGCGCCAGCAGCAGGGTAACTAGCGGGGTCTCCTACGAGCAGTACTTC.

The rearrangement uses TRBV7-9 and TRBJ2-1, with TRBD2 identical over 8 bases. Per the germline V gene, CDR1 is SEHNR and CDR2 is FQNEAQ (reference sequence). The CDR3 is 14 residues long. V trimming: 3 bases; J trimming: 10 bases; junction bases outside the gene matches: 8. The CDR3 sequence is CASSFSTASGEQFF. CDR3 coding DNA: TGTGCCAGCAGCTTTTCGACTGCTAGCGGGGAGCAGTTCTTC.

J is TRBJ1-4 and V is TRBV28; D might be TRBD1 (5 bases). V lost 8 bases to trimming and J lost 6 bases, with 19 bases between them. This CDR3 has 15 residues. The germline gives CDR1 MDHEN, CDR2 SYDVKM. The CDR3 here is CASVGPGTAHEKLFF. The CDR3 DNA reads TGTGCCAGCGTGGGGCCGGGGACGGCCCATGAAAAACTGTTTTTT. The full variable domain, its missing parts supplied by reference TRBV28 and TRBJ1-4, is DVKVTQSSRYLVKRTGEKVFLECVQDMDHENMFWYRQDPGLGLRLIYFSYDVKMKEKGDIPEGYSVSREKKERFSLILESASTNQTSMYLCASVGPGTAHEKLFFGSGTQLSVL.

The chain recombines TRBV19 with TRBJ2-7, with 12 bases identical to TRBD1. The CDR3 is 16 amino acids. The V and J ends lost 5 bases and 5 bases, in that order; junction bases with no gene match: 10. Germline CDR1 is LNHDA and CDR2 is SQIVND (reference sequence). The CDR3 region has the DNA TGTGCCAGTAGTCCAGATTGGGGGACAGGGGGCCACGAGCAGTACTTC. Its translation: CASSPDWGTGGHEQYF.

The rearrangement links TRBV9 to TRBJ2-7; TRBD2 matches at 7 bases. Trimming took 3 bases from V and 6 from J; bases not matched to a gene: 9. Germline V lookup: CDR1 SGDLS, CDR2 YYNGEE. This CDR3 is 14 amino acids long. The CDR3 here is CASSAAGDTLEQYF. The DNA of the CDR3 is TGTGCCAGCAGCGCGGCGGGAGACACTCTCGAGCAGTACTTC.

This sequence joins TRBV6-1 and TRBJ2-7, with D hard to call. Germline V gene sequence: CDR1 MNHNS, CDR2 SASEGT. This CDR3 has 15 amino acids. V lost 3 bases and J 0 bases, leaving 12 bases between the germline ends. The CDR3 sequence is CASSDLRTVSYEQYF. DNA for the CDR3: TGTGCCAGCAGTGACCTTAGGACGGTCTCCTACGAGCAGTACTTC.

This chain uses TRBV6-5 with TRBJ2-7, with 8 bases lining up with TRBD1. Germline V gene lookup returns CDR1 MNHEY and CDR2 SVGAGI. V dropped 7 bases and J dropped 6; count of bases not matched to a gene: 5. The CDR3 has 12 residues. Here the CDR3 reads CASMQGAGEQYF. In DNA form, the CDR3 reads TGTGCCAGCATGCAGGGGGCAGGCGAGCAGTACTTC.